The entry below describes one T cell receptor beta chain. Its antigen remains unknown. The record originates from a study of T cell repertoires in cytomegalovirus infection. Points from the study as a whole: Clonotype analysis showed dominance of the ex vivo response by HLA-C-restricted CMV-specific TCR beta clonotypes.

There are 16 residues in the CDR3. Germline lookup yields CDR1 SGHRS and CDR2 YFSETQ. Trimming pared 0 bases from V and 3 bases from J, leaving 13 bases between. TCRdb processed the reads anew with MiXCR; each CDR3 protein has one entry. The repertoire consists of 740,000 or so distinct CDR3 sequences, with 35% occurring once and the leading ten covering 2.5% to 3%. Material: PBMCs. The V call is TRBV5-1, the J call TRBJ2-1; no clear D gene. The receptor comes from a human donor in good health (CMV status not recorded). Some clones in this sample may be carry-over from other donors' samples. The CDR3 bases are TGCGCCAGCAGCTTGGTAAACCCCTCTGGCTACAATGAGCAGTTCTTC. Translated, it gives CASSLVNPSGYNEQFF.